The 5 T cell receptor beta chains below were found in one sample sequenced in a study of graft-versus-host responses after intestinal transplantation. No antigens are known for them. The repertoire was sequenced with immunoSEQ multiplex PCR; TCRdb's copy has only in-frame clones and lacks some. The sample lists some 84,000 clones; roughly 80% were seen once. The sample was unstimulated CD4+ T cells sorted from spleen or lymph node cells, taken before intestinal transplant. These receptors originate from a human donor who received an intestinal transplant.

The CDR3 nucleotides are TGTGCCAGCAGCTTAGATCTGGCTGTCTCCTACGAGCAGTACTTC. Translating gives CASSLDLAVSYEQYF. The genes are TRBV11-2 and TRBJ2-7, with unresolved D. The CDR3 has 15 amino acids. V shed 0 bases and J shed 0 bases, with 9 bases lying between them. CDR1 and CDR2 from the germline V gene are SGHAT and FQNNGV.

V usage is TRBV4-2 and J usage is TRBJ2-1; 12 nucleotides agree with TRBD2. The V gene's germline CDR1 is LGHNA and CDR2 YNFKEQ. The CDR3 consists of 18 residues. The V and J ends lost 3 bases and 6 bases, in that order; junction bases with no gene match: 12. The CDR3 nucleotides are TGTGCCAGCAGCCACCTCCCCCTACTAGCGGGGGGAATCAATGAGCAGTTCTTC. Residues: CASSHLPLLAGGINEQFF.

This chain uses TRBV5-4 with TRBJ2-3; TRBD2 is a possible D gene (6 bases). The V and J ends lost 2 bases and 11 bases respectively, with 21 bases between them. The CDR3 sequence is 15 residues long. Germline loops: CDR1 SGHNT, CDR2 YYREEE (reference sequence). In DNA form, the CDR3 reads TGTGCCAGCAGCTTTGGGGGACTGGAGGCCGAGGGGCAGTATTTT. Protein: CASSFGGLEAEGQYF.

The rearrangement joins TRBV28 to TRBJ2-7, with 7 bases lining up with TRBD1. The CDR3 totals 16 residues. Looked up from germline, CDR1 is MDHEN and CDR2 is SYDVKM. V lost 5 bases and J lost 2; bases outside the gene matches: 12. CDR3 sequence (DNA): TGTGCCAGCAGTCCCACCGGACAGGACCCCACCTACGAGCAGTACTTC. It is translated as CASSPTGQDPTYEQYF.

This chain joins TRBV2 and TRBJ1-5, with TRBD1 matching 7 bases. The CDR3 is made up of 16 amino acids. Per germline, CDR1 SNHLY and CDR2 FYNNEI. V trimming: 3 bases; J trimming: 2 bases; junction bases outside the gene matches: 7. The CDR3 bases are TGTGCCAGCAGTGAGAAGGGGGCGAGGGGCAATCAGCCCCAGCATTTT. This translates into CASSEKGARGNQPQHF.